This entry lists 3 T cell receptor beta chains sequenced from one sample in a study of T cells in Graves' hyperthyroidism and ophthalmopathy. What was amplified from RNA transcripts were TCR beta CDR3 regions. HTBI primers were used for first-round RT-PCR of the TCR CDR3. MiXCR, run by TCRdb on the multiplex PCR reads, gives a single entry per CDR3 protein. The repertoire includes about 620,000 distinct CDR3 sequences, about 17% of them detected once, and approximately 3.9% sits in the top ten. The sample was blood. The receptors were sampled from a woman aged 25 to 39 with Graves' hyperthyroidism.

The J gene is TRBJ2-5, the V gene TRBV10-3, with 7 bases lining up with TRBD2. V shed 6 bases, J shed 2 bases, and the junction held 6 bases outside the gene matches. The germline V gene encodes CDR1 ENHRY and CDR2 SYGVKD. The CDR3 runs to 14 residues. In nucleotides, the CDR3 is TGTGCCATCAGGGGAGAGCGGGGACAAGAGACCCAGTACTTC. Translation: CAIRGERGQETQYF.

This clonotype was picked up many times. This rearrangement joins TRBV6-1 to TRBJ2-3, with a possible D match to TRBD2 (6 bases). Germline V lookup: CDR1 MNHNS, CDR2 SASEGT. This CDR3 contains 15 residues. V shed 8 bases and J shed 0 bases, with 15 bases lying between them. The CDR3 protein is CASVVRDTSTDTQYF. As DNA, the CDR3 is TGTGCCAGCGTTGTGCGGGATACTAGCACAGATACGCAGTATTTT.

This clonotype turned up a few times. This chain links TRBV28 with TRBJ2-1, with D possibly being TRBD1 (6 bases). Germline V gene lookup returns CDR1 MDHEN and CDR2 SYDVKM. This CDR3 is 18 amino acids long. Trimming removed 3 bases from V and 3 bases from J, with 21 bases in between. The CDR3 DNA sequence: TGTGCCAGCAGTTTTAGGTTTCCCCCCGGACAGTTCTACAATGAGCAGTTCTTC. Translation gives CASSFRFPPGQFYNEQFF.